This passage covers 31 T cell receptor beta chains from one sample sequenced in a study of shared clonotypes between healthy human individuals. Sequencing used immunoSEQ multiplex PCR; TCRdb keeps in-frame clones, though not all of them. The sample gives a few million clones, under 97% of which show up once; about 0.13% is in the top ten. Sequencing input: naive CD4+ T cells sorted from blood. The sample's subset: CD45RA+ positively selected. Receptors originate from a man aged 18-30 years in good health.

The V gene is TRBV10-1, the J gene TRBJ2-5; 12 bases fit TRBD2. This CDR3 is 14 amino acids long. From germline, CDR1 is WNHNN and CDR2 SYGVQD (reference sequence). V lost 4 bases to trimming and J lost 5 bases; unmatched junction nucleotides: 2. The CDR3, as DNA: TGCGCCAGCAGTGCCGGGACTAGCGGGGAGACCCAGTACTTC. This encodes CASSAGTSGETQYF.

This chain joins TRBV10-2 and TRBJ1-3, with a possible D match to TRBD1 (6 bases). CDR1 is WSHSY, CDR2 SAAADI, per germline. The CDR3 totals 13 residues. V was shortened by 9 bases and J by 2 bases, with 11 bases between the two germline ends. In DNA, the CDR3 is TGCGCCAGTAAGGACAGTGCTGGAAACACCATATATTTT. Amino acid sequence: CASKDSAGNTIYF.

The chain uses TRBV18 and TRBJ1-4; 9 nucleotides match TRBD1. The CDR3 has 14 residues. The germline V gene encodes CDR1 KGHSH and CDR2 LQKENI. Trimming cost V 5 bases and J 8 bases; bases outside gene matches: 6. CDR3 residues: CASSSGQGREKLFF. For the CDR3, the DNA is TGTGCCAGCTCATCGGGACAGGGTCGGGAAAAACTGTTTTTT.

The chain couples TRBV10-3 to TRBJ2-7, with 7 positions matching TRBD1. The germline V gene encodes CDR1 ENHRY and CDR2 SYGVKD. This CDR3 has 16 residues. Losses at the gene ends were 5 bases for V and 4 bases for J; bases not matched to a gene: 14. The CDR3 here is CAISSGTEILGYEQYF. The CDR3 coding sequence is TGTGCCATCAGTTCCGGGACAGAAATCCTCGGGTACGAGCAGTACTTC.

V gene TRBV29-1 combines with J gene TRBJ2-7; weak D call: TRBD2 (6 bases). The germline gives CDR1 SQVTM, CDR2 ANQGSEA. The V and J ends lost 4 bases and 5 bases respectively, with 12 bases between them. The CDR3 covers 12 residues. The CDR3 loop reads CSVGGVYHEQYF. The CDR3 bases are TGCAGCGTTGGGGGGGTCTACCACGAGCAGTACTTC.

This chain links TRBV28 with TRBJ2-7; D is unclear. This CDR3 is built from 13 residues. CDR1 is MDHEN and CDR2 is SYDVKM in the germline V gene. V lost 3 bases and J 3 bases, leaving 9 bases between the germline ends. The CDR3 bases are TGTGCCAGCAGTTTTTTTGAAGGCTACGAGCAGTACTTC. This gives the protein CASSFFEGYEQYF.

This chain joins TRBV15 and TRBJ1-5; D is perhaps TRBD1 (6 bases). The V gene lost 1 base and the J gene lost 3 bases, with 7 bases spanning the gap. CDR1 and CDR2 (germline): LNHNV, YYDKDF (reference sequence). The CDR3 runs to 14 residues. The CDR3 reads CATSRGQDNQPQHF. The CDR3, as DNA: TGTGCCACCAGCAGAGGACAGGACAATCAGCCCCAGCATTTT.

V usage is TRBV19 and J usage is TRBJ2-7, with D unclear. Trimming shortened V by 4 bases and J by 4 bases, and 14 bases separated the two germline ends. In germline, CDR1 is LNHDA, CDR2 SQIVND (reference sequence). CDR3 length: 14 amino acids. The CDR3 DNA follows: TGTGCCAGTAGTACCTCGGGTTGGGGTTACGAGCAGTACTTC. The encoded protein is CASSTSGWGYEQYF.

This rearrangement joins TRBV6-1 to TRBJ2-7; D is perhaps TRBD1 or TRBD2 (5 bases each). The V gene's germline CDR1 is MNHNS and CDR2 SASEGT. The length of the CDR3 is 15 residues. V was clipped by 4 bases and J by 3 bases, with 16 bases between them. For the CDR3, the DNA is TGTGCCAGCAGTGCGGGGCCGGGTCAGGGCTACGAGCAGTACTTC. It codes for CASSAGPGQGYEQYF.

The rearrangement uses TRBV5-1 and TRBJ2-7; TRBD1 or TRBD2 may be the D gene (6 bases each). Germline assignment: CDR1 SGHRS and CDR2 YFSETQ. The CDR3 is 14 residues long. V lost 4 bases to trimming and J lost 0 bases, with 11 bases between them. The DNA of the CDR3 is TGCGCCAGCAGCGAACAGGGACTCTCCTACGAGCAGTACTTC. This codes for CASSEQGLSYEQYF.

CDR3 in amino acids: CASSGSGWGEKLFF. CDR3 coding DNA: TGTGCCAGCAGCGGTTCCGGGTGGGGAGAAAAACTGTTTTTT. This chain links TRBV9 with TRBJ1-4; D is unresolved. This CDR3 has 14 residues. The V end was cut by 3 bases, the J end by 8 bases, with 14 bases between. Germline V lookup: CDR1 SGDLS, CDR2 YYNGEE.

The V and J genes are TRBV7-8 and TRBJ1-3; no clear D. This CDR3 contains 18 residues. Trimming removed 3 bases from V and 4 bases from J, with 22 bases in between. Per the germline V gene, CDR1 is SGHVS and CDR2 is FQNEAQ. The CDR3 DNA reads TGTGCCAGCAGCTTGGGGAATATTCTACTCAGAACCGGAAACACCATATATTTT. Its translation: CASSLGNILLRTGNTIYF.

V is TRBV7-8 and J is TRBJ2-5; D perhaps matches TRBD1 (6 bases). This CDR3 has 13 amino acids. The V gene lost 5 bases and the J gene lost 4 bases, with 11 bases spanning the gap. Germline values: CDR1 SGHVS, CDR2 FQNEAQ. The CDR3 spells CASSGVGGETQYF. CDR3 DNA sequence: TGTGCCAGCAGCGGAGTAGGGGGAGAGACCCAGTACTTC.

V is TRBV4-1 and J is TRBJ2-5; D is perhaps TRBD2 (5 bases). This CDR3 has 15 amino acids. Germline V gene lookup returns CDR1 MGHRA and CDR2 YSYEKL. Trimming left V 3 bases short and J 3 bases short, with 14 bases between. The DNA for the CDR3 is TGCGCCAGCAGCCAGGATGGGCGGCGGGAAGAGACCCAGTACTTC. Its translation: CASSQDGRREETQYF.

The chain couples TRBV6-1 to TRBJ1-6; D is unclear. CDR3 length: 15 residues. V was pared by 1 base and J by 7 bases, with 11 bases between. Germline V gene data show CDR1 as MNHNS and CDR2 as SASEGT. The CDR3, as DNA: TGTGCCAGCAGTGAAGTAGGCCGGTGGAATTCACCCCTCCACTTT. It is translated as CASSEVGRWNSPLHF.

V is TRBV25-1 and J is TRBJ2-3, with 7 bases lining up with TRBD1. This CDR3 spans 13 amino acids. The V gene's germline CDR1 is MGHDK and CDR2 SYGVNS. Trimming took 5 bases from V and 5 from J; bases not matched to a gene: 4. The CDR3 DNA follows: TGTGCCAGCAGTACGTACAGGGGAGATACGCAGTATTTT. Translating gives CASSTYRGDTQYF.

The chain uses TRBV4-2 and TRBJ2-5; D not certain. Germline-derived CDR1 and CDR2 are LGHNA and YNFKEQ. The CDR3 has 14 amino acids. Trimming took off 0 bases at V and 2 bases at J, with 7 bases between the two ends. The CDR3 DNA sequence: TGTGCCAGCAGCCAAGAAGGGTTTCAAGAGACCCAGTACTTC. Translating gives CASSQEGFQETQYF.

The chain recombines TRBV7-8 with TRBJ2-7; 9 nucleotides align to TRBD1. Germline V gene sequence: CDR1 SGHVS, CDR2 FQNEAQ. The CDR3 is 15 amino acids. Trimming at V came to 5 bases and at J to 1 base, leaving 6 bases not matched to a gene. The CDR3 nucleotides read TGTGCCAGCAGCCCCCGGACAGGGGCGTCCTACGAGCAGTACTTC. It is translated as CASSPRTGASYEQYF.

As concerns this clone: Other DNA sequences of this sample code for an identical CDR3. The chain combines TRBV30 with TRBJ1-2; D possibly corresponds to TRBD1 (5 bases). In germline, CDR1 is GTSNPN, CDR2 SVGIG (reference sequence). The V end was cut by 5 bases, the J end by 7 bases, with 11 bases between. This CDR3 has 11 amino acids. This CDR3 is CAWGTGGGYTF. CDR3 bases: TGTGCCTGGGGAACAGGTGGTGGCTACACCTTC.

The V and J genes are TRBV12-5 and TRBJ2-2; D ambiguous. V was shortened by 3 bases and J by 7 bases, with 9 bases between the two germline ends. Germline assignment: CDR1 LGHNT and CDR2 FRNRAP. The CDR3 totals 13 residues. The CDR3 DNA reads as TGTGCTAGTGGTTTCATCATTGGCGGGGAGCTGTTTTTT. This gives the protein CASGFIIGGELFF. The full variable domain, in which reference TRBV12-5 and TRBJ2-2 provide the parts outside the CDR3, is DARVTQTPRHKVTEMGQEVTMRCQPILGHNTVFWYRQTMMQGLELLAYFRNRAPLDDSGMPKDRFSAEMPDATLATLKIQPSEPRDSAVYFCASGFIIGGELFFGEGSRLTVL.

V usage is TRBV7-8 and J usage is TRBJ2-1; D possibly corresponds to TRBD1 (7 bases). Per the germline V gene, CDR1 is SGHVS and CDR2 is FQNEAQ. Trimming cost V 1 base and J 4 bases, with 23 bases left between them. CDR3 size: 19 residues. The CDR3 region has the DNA TGTGCCAGCAGCTTAGGTAGACAGGGACCGGGACTTCCTTACAATGAGCAGTTCTTC. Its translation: CASSLGRQGPGLPYNEQFF.

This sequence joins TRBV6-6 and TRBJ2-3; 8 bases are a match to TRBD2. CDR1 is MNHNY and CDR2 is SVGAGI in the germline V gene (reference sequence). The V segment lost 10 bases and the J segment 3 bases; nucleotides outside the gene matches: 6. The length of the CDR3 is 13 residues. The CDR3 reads CANPGGSTDTQYF. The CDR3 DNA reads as TGTGCCAACCCGGGAGGGAGTACAGATACGCAGTATTTT.

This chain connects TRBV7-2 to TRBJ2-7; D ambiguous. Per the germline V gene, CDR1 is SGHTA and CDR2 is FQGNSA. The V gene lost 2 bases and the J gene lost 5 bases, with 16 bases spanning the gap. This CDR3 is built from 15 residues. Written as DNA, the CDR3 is TGTGCCAGCAGCTTAATCCTATTGGTGGGCAACGAGCAGTACTTC. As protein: CASSLILLVGNEQYF.

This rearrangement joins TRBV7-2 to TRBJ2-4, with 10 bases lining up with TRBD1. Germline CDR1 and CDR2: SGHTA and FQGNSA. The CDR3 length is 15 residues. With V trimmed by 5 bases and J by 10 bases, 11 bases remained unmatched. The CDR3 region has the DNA TGTGCCAGCAGCCTGACCGGACAGGGGGTTTCGATTCAGTACTTC. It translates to CASSLTGQGVSIQYF.

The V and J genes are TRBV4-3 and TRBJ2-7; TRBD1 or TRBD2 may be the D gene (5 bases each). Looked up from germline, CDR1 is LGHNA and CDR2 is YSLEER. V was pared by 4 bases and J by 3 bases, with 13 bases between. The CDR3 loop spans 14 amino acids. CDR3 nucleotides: TGCGCCAGCAGCCGAGACCGAGGGGACTACGAGCAGTACTTC. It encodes CASSRDRGDYEQYF.

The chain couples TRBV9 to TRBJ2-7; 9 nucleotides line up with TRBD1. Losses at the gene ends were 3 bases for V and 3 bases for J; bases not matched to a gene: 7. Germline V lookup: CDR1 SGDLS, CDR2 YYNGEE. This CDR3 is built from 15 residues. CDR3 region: CASSAMTGGDYEQYF. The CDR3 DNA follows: TGTGCCAGCAGCGCGATGACAGGGGGAGACTACGAGCAGTACTTC.

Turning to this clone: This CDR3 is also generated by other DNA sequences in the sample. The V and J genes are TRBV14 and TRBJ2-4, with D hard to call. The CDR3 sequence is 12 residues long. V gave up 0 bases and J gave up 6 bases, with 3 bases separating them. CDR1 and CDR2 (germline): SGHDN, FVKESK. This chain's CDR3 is CASSQDRNIQYF. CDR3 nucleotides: TGTGCCAGCAGCCAAGACAGAAACATTCAGTACTTC. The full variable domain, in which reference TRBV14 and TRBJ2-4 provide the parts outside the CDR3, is EAGVTQFPSHSVIEKGQTVTLRCDPISGHDNLYWYRRVMGKEIKFLLHFVKESKQDESGMPNNRFLAERTGGTYSTLKVQPAELEDSGVYFCASSQDRNIQYFGAGTRLSVL.

CDR3 loop: CASSVGGNTIYF. The DNA of the CDR3 is TGTGCCAGCAGTGTGGGAGGAAACACCATATATTTT. The V and J genes are TRBV7-9 and TRBJ1-3; unclear D gene. Trimming cost V 6 bases and J 4 bases, with 7 bases left between them. The CDR3 runs 12 residues. Germline V gives CDR1 SEHNR, CDR2 FQNEAQ (reference sequence).

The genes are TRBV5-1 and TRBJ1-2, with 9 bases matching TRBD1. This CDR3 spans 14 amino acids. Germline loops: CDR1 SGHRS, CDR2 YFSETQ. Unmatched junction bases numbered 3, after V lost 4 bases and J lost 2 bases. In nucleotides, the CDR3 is TGCGCCAGCAGCCCGACAGGGGGAAACTATGGCTACACCTTC. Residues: CASSPTGGNYGYTF.

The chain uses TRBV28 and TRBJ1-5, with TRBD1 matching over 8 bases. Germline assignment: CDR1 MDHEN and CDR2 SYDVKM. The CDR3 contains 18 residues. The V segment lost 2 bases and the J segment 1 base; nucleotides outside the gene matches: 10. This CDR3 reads CASSLGTWDRRSNQPQHF. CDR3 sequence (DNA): TGTGCCAGCAGTTTAGGAACCTGGGACAGGAGGAGCAATCAGCCCCAGCATTTT.

Here the CDR3 reads CASTTQGGTDTQYF. Here the CDR3 DNA reads TGTGCCAGTACTACCCAGGGGGGCACAGATACGCAGTATTTT. The chain uses TRBV6-6 and TRBJ2-3, with 7 nucleotides matching TRBD1. Germline V CDR1 and CDR2: MNHNY, SVGAGI (reference sequence). Germline trimming cut 9 bases from V and 1 base from J; bases unmatched to any gene: 7. The CDR3 consists of 14 residues.